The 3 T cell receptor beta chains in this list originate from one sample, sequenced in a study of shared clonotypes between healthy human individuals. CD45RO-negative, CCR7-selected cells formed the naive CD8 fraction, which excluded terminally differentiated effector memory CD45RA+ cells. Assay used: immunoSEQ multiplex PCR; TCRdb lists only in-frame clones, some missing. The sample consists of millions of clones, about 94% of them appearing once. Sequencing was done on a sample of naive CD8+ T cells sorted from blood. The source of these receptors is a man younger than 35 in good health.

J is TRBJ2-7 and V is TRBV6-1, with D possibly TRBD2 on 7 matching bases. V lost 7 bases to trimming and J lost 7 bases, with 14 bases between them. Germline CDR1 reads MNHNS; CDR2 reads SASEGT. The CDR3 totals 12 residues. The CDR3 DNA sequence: TGTGCCAGCACCGAGGGGGGGCTTGAGCAGTACTTC. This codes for CASTEGGLEQYF.

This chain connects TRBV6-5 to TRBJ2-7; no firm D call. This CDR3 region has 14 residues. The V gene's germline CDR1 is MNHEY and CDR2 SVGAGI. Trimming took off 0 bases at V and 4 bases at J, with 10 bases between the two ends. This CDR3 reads CASSYSERLYEQYF. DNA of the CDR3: TGTGCCAGCAGTTACTCGGAGAGGCTTTACGAGCAGTACTTC.

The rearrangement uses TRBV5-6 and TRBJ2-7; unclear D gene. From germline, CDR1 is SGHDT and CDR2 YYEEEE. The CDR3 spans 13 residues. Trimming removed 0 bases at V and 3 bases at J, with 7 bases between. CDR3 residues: CASSLVRVYEQYF. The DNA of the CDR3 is TGTGCCAGCAGCTTGGTCCGAGTCTACGAGCAGTACTTC.